The entry that follows covers one T cell receptor (beta chain) sequence. These data belong to a study of Ad26.COV2.S vaccination and SARS-CoV-2 variants. Documented treatment: some 19 received Ad26.COV2.S at low or high dose, single or two shots; 5 received placebo; per-sample allocation not given. Samples were taken on day 63 after the first vaccine or placebo injection. Libraries were prepared by immunoSEQ multiplex PCR; TCRdb keeps only in-frame clonotypes and omits some of them. Among around 340,000 clones, approximately 86% were seen once, and the ten largest hold around a tenth. The CDR3 is 17 amino acids. V shed 3 bases and J 5 bases; nucleotides not matched to a gene: 14.

The chain uses TRBV5-7 and TRBJ2-7; 10 positions agree with TRBD1. TRBV5-7 qualifies as an ORF whose function is uncertain. The receptor comes from a person between 18 and 59 years old who received the Ad26.COV2.S COVID-19 vaccine or a placebo. The material was peripheral blood, obtained in a trial of Ad26.COV2.S vaccine versus placebo. CDR3 amino acids: CASSWGNRDRGLHEQYF. The CDR3 DNA follows: TGTGCCAGCAGCTGGGGGAACCGGGACAGGGGCTTGCACGAGCAGTACTTC.